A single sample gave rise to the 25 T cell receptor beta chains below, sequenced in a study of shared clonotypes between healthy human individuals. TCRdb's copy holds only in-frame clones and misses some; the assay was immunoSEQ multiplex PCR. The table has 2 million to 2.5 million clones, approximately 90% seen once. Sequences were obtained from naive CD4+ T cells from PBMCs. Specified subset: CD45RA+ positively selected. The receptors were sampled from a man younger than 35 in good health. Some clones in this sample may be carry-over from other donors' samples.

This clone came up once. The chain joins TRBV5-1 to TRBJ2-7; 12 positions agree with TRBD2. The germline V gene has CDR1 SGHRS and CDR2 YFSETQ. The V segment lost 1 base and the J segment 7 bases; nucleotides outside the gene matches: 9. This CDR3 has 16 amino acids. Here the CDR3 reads CASSLYLAGGPEEQYF. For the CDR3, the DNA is TGCGCCAGCAGCTTGTACCTAGCGGGAGGGCCGGAGGAGCAGTACTTC.

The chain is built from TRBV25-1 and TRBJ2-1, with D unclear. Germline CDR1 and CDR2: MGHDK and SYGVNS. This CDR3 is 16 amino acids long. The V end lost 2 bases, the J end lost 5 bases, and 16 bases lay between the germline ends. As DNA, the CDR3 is TGTGCCAGCAGTGAAATGGGCCTACTTTCGAACAATGAGCAGTTCTTC. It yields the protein CASSEMGLLSNNEQFF.

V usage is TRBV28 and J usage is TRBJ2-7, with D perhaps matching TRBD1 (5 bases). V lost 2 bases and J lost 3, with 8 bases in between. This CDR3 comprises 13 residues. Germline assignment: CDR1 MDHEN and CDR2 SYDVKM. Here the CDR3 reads CASSLKGFYEQYF. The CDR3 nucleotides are TGTGCCAGCAGTTTAAAGGGGTTCTACGAGCAGTACTTC.

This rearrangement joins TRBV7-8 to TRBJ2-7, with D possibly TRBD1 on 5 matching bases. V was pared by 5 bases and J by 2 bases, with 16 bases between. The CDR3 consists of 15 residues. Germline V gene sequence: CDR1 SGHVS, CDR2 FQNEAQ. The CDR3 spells CASSLIDSFAYEQYF. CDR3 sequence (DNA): TGTGCCAGCAGCCTAATAGACAGTTTCGCCTACGAGCAGTACTTC.

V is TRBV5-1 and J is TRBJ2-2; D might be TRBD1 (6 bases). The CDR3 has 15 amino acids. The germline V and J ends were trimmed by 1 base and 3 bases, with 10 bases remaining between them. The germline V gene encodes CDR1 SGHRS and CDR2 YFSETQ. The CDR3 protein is CASSLKGEYTGELFF. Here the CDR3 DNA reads TGCGCCAGCAGCTTGAAGGGGGAGTACACCGGGGAGCTGTTTTTT.

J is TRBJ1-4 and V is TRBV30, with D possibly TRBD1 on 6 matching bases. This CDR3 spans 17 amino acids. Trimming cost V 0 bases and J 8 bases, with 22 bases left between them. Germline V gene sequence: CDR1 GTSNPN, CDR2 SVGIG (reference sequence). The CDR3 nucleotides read TGTGCCTGGAGTGTACGGGGGCAGAGCTCTCCCTTAGAAAAACTGTTTTTT. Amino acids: CAWSVRGQSSPLEKLFF.

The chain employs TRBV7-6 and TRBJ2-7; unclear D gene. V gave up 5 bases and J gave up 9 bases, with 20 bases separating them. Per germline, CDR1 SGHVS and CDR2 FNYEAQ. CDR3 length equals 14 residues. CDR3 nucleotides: TGTGCCAGCAGCCCATCCACCTCCTACGAGCGGCAGTACTTC. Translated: CASSPSTSYERQYF.

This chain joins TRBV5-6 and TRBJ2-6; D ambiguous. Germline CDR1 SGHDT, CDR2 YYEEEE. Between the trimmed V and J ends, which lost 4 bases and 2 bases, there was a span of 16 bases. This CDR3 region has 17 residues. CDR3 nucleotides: TGTGCCAGCAGCCTACGGGCCGGGCTTACTGGGGCCAACGTCCTGACTTTC. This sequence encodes CASSLRAGLTGANVLTF.

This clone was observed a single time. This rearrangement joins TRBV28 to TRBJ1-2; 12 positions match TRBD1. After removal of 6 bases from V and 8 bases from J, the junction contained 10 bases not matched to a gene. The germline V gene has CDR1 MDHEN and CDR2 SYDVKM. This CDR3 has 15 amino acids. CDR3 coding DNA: TGTGCCAGCAGCCGCCCCGGGACAGGGGGCGACGGCTACACCTTC. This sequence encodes CASSRPGTGGDGYTF.

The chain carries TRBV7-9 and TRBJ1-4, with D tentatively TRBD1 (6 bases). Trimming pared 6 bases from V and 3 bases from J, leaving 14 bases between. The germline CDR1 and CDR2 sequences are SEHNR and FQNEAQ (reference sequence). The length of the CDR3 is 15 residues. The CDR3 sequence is CASSHPWGPNEKLFF. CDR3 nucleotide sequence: TGTGCCAGCAGTCATCCTTGGGGGCCTAATGAAAAACTGTTTTTT.

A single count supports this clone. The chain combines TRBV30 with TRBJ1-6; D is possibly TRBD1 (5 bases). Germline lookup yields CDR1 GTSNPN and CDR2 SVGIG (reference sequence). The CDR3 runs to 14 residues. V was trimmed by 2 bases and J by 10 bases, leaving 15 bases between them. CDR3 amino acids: CAWSMAGGISPLHF. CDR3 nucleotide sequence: TGTGCCTGGAGTATGGCGGGGGGGATCTCACCCCTCCACTTT.

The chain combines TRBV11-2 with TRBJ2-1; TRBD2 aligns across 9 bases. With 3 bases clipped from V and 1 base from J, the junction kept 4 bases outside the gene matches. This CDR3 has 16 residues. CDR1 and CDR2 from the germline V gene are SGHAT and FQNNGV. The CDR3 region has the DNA TGTGCCAGCAGCTTCCTAGCGGGAATGTCCTACAATGAGCAGTTCTTC. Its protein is CASSFLAGMSYNEQFF.

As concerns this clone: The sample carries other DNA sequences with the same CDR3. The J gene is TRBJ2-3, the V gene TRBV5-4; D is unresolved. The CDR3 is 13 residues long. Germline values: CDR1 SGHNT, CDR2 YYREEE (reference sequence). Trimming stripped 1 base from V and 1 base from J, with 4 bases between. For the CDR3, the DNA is TGTGCCAGCAGCTTGACAGGCACAGATACGCAGTATTTT. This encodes CASSLTGTDTQYF.

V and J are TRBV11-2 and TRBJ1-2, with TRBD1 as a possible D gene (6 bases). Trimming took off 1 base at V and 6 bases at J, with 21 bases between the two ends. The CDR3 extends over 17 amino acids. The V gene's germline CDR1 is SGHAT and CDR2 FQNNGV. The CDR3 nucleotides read TGTGCCAGCAGCTTAGGTACGCGGGGGGCCCCGCTCGATGGCTACACCTTC. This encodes CASSLGTRGAPLDGYTF.

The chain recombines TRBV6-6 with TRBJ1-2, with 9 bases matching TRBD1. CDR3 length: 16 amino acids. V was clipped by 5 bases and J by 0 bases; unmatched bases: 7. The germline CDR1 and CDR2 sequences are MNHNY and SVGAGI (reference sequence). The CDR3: CASSPTGGVTNYGYTF. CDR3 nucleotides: TGTGCCAGCAGTCCCACAGGGGGCGTCACTAACTATGGCTACACCTTC.

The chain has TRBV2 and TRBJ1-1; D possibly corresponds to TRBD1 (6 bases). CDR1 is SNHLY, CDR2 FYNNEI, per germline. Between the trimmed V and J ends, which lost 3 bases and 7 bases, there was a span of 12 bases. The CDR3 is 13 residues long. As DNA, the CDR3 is TGTGCCAGCAGTGATAGGGGGTTGGGTGAAGCTTTCTTT. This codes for CASSDRGLGEAFF.

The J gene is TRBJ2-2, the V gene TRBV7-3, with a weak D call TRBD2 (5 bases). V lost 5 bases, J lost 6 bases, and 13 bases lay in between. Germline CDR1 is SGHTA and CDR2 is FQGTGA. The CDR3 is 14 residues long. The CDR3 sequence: CASSPQLVPGELFF. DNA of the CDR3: TGTGCCAGCAGCCCCCAACTAGTTCCCGGGGAGCTGTTTTTT.

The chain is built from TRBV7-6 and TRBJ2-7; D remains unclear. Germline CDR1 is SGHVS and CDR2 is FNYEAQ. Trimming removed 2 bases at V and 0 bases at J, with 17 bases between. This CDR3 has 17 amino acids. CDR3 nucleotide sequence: TGTGCCAGCAGCTTACGTTCTACCTTACGAGGCTCCTACGAGCAGTACTTC. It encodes CASSLRSTLRGSYEQYF.

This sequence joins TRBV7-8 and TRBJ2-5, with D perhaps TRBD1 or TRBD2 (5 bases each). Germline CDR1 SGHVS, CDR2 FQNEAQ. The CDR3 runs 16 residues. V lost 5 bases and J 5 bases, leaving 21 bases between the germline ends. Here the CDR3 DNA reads TGTGCCAGCAGCGCCCCTACAAGAGGGACCCGGGAGACCCAGTACTTC. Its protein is CASSAPTRGTRETQYF. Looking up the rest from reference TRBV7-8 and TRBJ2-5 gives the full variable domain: GAGVSQSPRYKVAKRGQDVALRCDPISGHVSLFWYQQALGQGPEFLTYFQNEAQLDKSGLPSDRFFAERPEGSVSTLKIQRTQQEDSAVYLCASSAPTRGTRETQYFGPGTRLLVL.

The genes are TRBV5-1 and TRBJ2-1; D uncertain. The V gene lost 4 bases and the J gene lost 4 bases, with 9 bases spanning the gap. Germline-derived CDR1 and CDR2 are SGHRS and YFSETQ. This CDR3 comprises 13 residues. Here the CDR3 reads CASSEDVYNEQFF. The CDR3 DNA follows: TGCGCCAGCAGCGAGGACGTATACAATGAGCAGTTCTTC.

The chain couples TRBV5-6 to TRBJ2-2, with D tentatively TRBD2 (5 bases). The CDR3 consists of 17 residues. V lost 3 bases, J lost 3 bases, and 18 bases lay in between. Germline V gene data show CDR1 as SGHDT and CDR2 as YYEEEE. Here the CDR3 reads CASSWGVIFRDTGELFF. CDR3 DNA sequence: TGTGCCAGCAGCTGGGGAGTTATATTCCGGGACACCGGGGAGCTGTTTTTT.

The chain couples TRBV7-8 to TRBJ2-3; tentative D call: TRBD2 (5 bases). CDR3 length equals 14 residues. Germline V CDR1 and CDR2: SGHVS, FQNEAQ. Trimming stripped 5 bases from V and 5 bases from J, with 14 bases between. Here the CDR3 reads CASSPGVLRDTQYF. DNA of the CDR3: TGTGCCAGCAGCCCCGGGGTCCTTCGAGATACGCAGTATTTT.

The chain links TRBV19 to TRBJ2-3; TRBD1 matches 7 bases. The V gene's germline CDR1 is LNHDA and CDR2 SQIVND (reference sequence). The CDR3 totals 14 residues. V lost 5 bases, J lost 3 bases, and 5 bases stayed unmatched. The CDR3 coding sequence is TGTGCCAGTAGTGCCCCGGGACAGACAGATACGCAGTATTTT. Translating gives CASSAPGQTDTQYF.

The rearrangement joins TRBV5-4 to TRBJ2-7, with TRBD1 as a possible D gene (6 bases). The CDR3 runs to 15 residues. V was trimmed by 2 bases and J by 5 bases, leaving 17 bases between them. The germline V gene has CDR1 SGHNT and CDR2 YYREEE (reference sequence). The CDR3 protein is CASSLTGPYSDEQYF. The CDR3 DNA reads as TGTGCCAGCAGCTTAACAGGGCCCTACAGCGACGAGCAGTACTTC.

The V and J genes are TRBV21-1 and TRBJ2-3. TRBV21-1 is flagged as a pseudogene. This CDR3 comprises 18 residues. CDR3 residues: CASSSPLRDPASTDTQYF. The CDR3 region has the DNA TGTGCCAGCAGCAGCCCCCTAAGGGACCCTGCTAGCACAGATACGCAGTATTTT.